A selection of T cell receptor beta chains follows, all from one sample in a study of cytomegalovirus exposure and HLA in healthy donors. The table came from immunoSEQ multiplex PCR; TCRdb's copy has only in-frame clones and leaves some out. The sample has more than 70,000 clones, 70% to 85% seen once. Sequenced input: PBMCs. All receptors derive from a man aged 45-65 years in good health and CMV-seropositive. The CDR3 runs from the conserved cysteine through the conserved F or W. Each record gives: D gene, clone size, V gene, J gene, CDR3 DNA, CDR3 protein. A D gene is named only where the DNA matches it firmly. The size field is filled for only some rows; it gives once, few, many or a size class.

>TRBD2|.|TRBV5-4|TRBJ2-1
TGTGCCAGCAGCTTATCGGCTAGCGGGATCTATGAGCAGTTCTTC
CASSLSASGIYEQFF
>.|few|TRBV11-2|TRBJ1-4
TGTGCCAGCAGCTCCCTGACAGCAACTAATGAAAAACTGTTTTTT
CASSSLTATNEKLFF
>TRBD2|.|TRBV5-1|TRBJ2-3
TGCGCCAGCAGCTTGGGGACTAGCGGGATGAATACGCAGTATTTT
CASSLGTSGMNTQYF
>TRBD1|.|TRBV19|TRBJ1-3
TGTGCCAGTAGTGCGACAGGGGGCTCTGGAAACACCATATATTTT
CASSATGGSGNTIYF
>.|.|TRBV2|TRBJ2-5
TGTGCCAGCAATCCCTTGTCAGGGCGAAGAGTTGAGACCCAGTACTTC
CASNPLSGRRVETQYF
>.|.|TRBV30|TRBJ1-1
TGTGCCTGGATGAGGGATTTGGCCCGTGAAGCTTTCTTT
CAWMRDLAREAFF
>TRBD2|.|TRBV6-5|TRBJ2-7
TGTGCCAGCAGTTACTCGACGGGGACTAGCTCCTACGAGCAGTACTTC
CASSYSTGTSSYEQYF
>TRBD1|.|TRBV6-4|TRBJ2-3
TGTGCCAGCAGTGAGGGACAGGACACAGATACGCAGTATTTT
CASSEGQDTDTQYF
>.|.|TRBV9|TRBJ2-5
TGTGCCAGCAGCGCAGGACTGACGCTGCAAGAGACCCAGTACTTC
CASSAGLTLQETQYF
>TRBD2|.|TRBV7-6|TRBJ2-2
TGTGCCAGCAGCGGCCGACTAGCGGATAACACCGGGGAGCTGTTTTTT
CASSGRLADNTGELFF
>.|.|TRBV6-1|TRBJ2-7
TGTGCCAGCAGTGAAGCCCAGGCCCGCGAGCAGTACTTC
CASSEAQAREQYF
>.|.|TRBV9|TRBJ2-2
TGTGCCAGCAGAGGGGACACCGGGGAGCTGTTTTTT
CASRGDTGELFF
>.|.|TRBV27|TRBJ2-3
TGTGCCAGCAGTTGGGACTCAAGTCTCGGAGATACGCAGTATTTT
CASSWDSSLGDTQYF
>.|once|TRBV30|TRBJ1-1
TGTGCCTGGAGTGTACAGGCCGGGACTGAAGCTTTCTTT
CAWSVQAGTEAFF
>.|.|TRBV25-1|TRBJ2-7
TGTGCCAGCAGCGCTCAGCGACAGTTCCCCTCCTACGAGCAGTACTTC
CASSAQRQFPSYEQYF
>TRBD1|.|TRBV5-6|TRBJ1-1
TGTGCCAGCAGTAGGGACAGGGGGCTTACGAACACTGAAGCTTTCTTT
CASSRDRGLTNTEAFF
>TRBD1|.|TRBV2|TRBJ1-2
TGTGCCAGCAGTGAACTTGGGACAGGGGGCCCTTATGGCTACACCTTC
CASSELGTGGPYGYTF
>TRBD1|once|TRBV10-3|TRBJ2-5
TGTGCCGCCGGGACAGGGGGAGAAGAGACCCAGTACTTC
CAAGTGGEETQYF
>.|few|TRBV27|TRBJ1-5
TGTGCCAGCAGTTTATCCGGATCAGGGTACCGACAGCCCCAGCATTTT
CASSLSGSGYRQPQHF
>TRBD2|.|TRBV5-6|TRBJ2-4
TGTGCCAGCATCGCGGGAGGGCCCGTAGCCAAAAACATTCAGTACTTC
CASIAGGPVAKNIQYF
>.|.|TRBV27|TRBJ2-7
TGTGCCAGCAGTTTAGACGCGGTAACCTCCTACGAGCAGTACTTC
CASSLDAVTSYEQYF
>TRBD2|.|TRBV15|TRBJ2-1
TGTGCCACCAGCAGAGTGCGGGAGGCCATCCTACTCTACAATGAGCAGTTCTTC
CATSRVREAILLYNEQFF
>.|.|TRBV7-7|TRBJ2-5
TGTGCCAGCAGTCCTACTAGCTCCCAAGAGACCCAGTACTTC
CASSPTSSQETQYF
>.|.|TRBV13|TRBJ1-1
TGTGCCAGCAGCTACCAGACAGAAATGAACACTGAAGCTTTCTTT
CASSYQTEMNTEAFF
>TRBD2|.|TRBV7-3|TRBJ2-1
TGTGCCAGCCAGCCACTAGCGGGAGGAGAGCAGTTCTTC
CASQPLAGGEQFF